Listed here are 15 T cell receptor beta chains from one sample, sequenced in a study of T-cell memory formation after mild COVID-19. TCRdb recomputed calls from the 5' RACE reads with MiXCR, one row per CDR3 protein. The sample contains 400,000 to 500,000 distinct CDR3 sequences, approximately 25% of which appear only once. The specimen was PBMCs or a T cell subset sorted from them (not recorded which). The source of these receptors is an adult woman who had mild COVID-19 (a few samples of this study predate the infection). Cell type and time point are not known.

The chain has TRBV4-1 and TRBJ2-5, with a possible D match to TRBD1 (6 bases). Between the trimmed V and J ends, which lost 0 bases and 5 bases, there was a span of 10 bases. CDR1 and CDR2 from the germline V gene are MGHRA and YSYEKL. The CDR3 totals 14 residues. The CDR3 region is CASSQETGYETQYF. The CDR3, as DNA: TGCGCCAGCAGCCAAGAAACAGGGTACGAGACCCAGTACTTC.

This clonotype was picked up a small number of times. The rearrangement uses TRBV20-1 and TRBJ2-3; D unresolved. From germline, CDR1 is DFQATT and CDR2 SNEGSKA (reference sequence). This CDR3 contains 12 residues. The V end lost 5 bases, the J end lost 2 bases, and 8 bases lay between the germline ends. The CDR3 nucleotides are TGCAGTGCTCCCCCATTCACAGATACGCAGTATTTT. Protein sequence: CSAPPFTDTQYF.

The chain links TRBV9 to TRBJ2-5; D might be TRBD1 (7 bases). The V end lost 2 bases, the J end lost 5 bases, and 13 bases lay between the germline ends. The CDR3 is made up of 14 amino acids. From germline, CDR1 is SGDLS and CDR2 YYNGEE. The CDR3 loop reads CASSVSGGPETQYF. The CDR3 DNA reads TGTGCCAGCAGCGTGTCAGGGGGGCCCGAGACCCAGTACTTC.

The CDR3 loop reads CASSPDWGGAYNEQFF. Here the CDR3 DNA reads TGTGCCAGCAGCCCCGATTGGGGGGGGGCCTACAATGAGCAGTTCTTC. The chain recombines TRBV28 with TRBJ2-1; 7 nucleotides agree with TRBD2. V trimming: 6 bases; J trimming: 2 bases; junction bases outside the gene matches: 10. Germline CDR1 reads MDHEN; CDR2 reads SYDVKM. The CDR3 loop spans 16 amino acids.

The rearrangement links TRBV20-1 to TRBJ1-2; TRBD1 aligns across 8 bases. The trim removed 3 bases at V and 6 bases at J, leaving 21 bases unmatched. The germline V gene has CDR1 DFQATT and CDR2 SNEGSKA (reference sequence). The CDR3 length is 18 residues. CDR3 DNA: TGCAGTGCTAGGTCCCTGGGGGGGCAGGGGGCGGTTCGGGATGGCTACACCTTC. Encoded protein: CSARSLGGQGAVRDGYTF.

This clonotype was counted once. The CDR3 loop reads CASSPGQGKGNQPQHF. In DNA, the CDR3 is TGTGCCAGTAGTCCGGGACAGGGTAAGGGCAATCAGCCCCAGCATTTT. V gene TRBV19 combines with J gene TRBJ1-5; 9 bases fit TRBD1. With 5 bases clipped from V and 2 bases from J, the junction kept 7 bases outside the gene matches. CDR1 and CDR2 (germline): LNHDA, SQIVND (reference sequence). CDR3 size: 16 residues.

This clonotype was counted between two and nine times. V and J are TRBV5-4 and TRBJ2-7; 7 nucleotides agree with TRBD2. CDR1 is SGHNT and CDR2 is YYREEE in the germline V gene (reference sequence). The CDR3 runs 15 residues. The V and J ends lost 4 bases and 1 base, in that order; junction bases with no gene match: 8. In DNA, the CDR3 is TGTGCCAGCAGCCTCCCGGGACTACTTTCCTACGAGCAGTACTTC. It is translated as CASSLPGLLSYEQYF.

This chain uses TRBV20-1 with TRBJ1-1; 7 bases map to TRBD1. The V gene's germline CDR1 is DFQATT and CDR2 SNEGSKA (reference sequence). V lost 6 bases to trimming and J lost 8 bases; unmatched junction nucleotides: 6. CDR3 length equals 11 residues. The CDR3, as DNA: TGCAGTGCGAGGGACAGCCCCGAAGCTTTCTTT. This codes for CSARDSPEAFF.

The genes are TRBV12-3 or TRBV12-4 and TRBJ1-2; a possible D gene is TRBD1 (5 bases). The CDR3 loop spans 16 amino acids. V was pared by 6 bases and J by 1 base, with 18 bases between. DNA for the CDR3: TGTGCCAGCAGCTCGTTAGGCAGGGAACTTAACTATGGCTACACCTTC. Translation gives CASSSLGRELNYGYTF.

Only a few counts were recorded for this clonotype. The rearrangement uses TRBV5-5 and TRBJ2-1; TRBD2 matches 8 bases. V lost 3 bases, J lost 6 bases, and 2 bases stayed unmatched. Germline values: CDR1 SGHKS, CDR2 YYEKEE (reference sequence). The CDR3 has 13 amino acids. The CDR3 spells CASSSLAGNEQFF. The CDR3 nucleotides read TGTGCCAGCAGCTCTCTAGCGGGCAATGAGCAGTTCTTC.

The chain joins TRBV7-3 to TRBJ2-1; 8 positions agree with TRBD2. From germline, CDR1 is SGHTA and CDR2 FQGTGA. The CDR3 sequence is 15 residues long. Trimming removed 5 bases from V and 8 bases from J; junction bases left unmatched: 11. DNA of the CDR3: TGTGCCAGCAGCGCCGCCGGGACTAGGGTGGATGAGCAGTTCTTC. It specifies CASSAAGTRVDEQFF. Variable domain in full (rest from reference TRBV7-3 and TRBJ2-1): GAGVSQTPSNKVTEKGKYVELRCDPISGHTALYWYRQSLGQGPEFLIYFQGTGAADDSGLPNDRFFAVRPEGSVSTLKIQRTERGDSAVYLCASSAAGTRVDEQFFGPGTRLTVL.

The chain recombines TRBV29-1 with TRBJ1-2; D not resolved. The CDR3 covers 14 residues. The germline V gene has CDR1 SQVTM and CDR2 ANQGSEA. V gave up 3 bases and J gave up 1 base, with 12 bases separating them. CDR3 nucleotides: TGCAGCGTTGAGGACCGGTGGGGTAACTATGGCTACACCTTC. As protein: CSVEDRWGNYGYTF.

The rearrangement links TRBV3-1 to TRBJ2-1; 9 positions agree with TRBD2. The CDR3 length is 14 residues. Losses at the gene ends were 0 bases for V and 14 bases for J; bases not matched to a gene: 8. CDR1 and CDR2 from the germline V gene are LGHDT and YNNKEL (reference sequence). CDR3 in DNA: TGTGCCAGCAGCCAAGATTTGGGGACTAGCTTGGAGTTCTTC. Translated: CASSQDLGTSLEFF.

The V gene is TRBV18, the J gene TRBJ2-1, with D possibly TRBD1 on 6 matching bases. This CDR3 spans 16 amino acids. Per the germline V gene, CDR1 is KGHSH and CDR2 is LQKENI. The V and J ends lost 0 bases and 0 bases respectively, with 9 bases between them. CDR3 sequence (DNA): TGTGCCAGCTCACCACCCGGGACAAACTCCTACAATGAGCAGTTCTTC. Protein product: CASSPPGTNSYNEQFF.

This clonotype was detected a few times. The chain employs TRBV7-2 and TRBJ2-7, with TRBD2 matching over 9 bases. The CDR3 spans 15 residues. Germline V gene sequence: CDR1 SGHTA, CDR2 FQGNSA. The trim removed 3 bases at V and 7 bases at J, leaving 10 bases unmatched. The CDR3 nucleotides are TGTGCCAGCAGCTTCCCTAGCGGGATCTCTGGGGAGCAGTACTTC. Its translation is CASSFPSGISGEQYF.